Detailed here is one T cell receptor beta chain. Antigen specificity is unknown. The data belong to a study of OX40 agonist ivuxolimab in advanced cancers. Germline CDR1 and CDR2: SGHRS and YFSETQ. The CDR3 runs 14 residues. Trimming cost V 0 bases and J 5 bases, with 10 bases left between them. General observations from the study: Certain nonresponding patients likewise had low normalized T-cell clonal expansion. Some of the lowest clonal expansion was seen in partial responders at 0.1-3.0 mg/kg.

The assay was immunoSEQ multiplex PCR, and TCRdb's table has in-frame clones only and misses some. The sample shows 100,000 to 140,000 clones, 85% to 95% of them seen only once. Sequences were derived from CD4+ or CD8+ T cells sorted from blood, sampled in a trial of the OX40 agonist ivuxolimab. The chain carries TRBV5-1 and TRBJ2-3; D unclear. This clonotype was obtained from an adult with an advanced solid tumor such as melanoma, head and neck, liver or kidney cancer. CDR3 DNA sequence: TGCGCCAGCAGCTTGGCTGGGGTGCGAGATACGCAGTATTTT. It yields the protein CASSLAGVRDTQYF. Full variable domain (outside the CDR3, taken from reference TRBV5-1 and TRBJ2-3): KAGVTQTPRYLIKTRGQQVTLSCSPISGHRSVSWYQQTPGQGLQFLFEYFSETQRNKGNFPGRFSGRQFSNSRSEMNVSTLELGDSALYLCASSLAGVRDTQYFGPGTRLTVL.